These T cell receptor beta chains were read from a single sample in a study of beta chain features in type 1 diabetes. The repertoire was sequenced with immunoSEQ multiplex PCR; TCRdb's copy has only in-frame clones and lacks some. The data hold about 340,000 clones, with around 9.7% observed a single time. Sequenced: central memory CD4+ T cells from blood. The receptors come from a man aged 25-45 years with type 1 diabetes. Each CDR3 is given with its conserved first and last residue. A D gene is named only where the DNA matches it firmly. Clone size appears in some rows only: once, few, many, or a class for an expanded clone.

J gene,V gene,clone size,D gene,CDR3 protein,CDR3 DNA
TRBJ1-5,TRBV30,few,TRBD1,CAWSPPGGGLQPQHF,TGTGCCTGGAGCCCTCCCGGAGGGGGCCTTCAGCCCCAGCATTTT
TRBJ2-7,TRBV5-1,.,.,CASSLNRAEYEQYF,TGCGCCAGCAGCTTGAACAGGGCGGAATACGAGCAGTACTTC
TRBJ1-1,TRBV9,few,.,CASSPGTVNTEAFF,TGTGCCAGCAGCCCGGGGACGGTGAACACTGAAGCTTTCTTT
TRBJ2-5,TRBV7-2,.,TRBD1,CASSLQGMGQETQYF,TGTGCCAGCAGCCTACAGGGGATGGGACAAGAGACCCAGTACTTC
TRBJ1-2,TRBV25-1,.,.,CASRDGGRGYTF,TGTGCCAGCAGGGACGGCGGCCGTGGCTACACCTTC
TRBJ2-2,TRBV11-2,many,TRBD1,CASSTRTGNTGELFF,TGTGCCAGCAGCACGAGGACAGGGAACACCGGGGAGCTGTTTTTT
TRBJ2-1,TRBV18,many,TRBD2,CASSPTSGGANEQFF,TGTGCCAGCTCACCGACTAGCGGGGGGGCAAATGAGCAGTTCTTC
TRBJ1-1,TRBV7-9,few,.,CASSFGTENTEAFF,TGTGCCAGCAGCTTCGGGACGGAGAACACTGAAGCTTTCTTT
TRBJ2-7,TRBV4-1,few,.,CASSLSFRDGGYEQYF,TGCGCCAGCAGCCTGAGTTTCCGGGACGGAGGCTACGAGCAGTACTTC
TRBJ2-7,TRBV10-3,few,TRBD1,CATAPGQDPYEQYF,TGTGCCACCGCTCCGGGACAGGACCCCTACGAGCAGTACTTC
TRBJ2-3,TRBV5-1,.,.,CASSLTGTSTDTQYF,TGCGCCAGCAGCTTGACAGGGACTAGCACAGATACGCAGTATTTT
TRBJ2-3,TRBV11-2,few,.,CASTGYRDTQYF,TGTGCCAGCACAGGGTATAGGGATACGCAGTATTTT
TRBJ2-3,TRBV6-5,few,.,CASSYQPDSTDTQYF,TGTGCCAGCAGTTACCAGCCTGACAGCACAGATACGCAGTATTTT
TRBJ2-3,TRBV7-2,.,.,CASSFGGPTDTQYF,TGTGCCAGCAGCTTCGGGGGCCCGACAGATACGCAGTATTTT
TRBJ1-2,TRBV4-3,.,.,CASSSAAGSANYGYTF,TGCGCCAGCAGCTCGGCGGCAGGGAGTGCGAACTATGGCTACACCTTC
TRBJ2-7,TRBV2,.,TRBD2,CASSLGGAVYEQYF,TGTGCCAGCAGTCTCGGGGGGGCGGTTTACGAGCAGTACTTC
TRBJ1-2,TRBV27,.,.,CASSLGANYGYTF,TGTGCCAGCAGTCTCGGAGCTAACTATGGCTACACCTTC
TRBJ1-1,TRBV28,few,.,CASSYREGAFF,TGTGCCAGCAGCTACAGGGAAGGTGCTTTCTTT
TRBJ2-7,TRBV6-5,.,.,CASSYSGSRGLYEQYF,TGTGCCAGCAGTTACTCGGGGTCGAGGGGACTCTACGAGCAGTACTTC
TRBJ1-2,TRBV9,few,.,CASSVGPGLGYGYTF,TGTGCCAGCAGCGTAGGGCCGGGCTTGGGCTATGGCTACACCTTC
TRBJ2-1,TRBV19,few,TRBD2,CASSIDLGLAGSYNEQFF,TGTGCCAGTAGTATAGATTTGGGACTAGCGGGGTCTTACAATGAGCAGTTCTTC
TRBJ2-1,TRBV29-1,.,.,CSVDDSSYNEQFF,TGCAGCGTGGACGACAGCTCCTACAATGAGCAGTTCTTC
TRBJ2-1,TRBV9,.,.,CASSVAPGAEQFF,TGTGCCAGCAGCGTAGCGCCAGGTGCTGAGCAGTTCTTC
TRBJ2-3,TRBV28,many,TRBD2,CASSPAGGSTDTQYF,TGTGCCAGCAGCCCAGCGGGGGGTAGCACAGATACGCAGTATTTT
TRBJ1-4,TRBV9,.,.,CASSVDTQGEKLFF,TGTGCCAGCAGCGTAGACACACAAGGCGAAAAACTGTTTTTT
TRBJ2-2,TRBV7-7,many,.,CASSVTSTGELFF,TGTGCTAGCAGCGTGACAAGCACCGGGGAGCTGTTTTTT
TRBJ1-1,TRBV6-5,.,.,CASSYRGHRTEAFF,TGTGCCAGCAGTTACCGCGGACATCGCACTGAAGCTTTCTTT
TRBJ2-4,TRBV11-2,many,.,CASSLEGAPPEYF,TGTGCCAGCAGCTTAGAAGGGGCCCCCCCTGAGTACTTC
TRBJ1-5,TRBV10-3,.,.,CAISEGDQPQHF,TGTGCCATCAGTGAGGGTGATCAGCCCCAGCATTTT